The 28 T cell receptor beta chains given below trace back to one sample, sequenced in a study of blood T cell repertoires in COVID-19. Produced via immunoSEQ multiplex PCR; TCRdb's table is partial and in-frame only. Of approximately 150,000 clones listed, roughly 89% were seen once; the top ten hold 8.6%. Sequencing input: peripheral blood. The receptors come from a woman in her forties or fifties with active or convalescent COVID-19.

The J gene is TRBJ2-1, the V gene TRBV27, with 11 bases identical to TRBD1. The CDR3 is made up of 15 amino acids. CDR1 MNHEY and CDR2 SMNVEV come from the germline V gene (reference sequence). J gave up 4 bases and V 5 bases, and 4 bases lay outside the gene matches. The CDR3 bases are TGTGCCAGCAGTCCCGGGACAGGGGGTTACAATGAGCAGTTCTTC. This translates into CASSPGTGGYNEQFF.

The chain links TRBV6-6 to TRBJ1-2, with D hard to call. CDR1 is MNHNY and CDR2 is SVGAGI in the germline V gene (reference sequence). V lost 5 bases to trimming and J lost 3 bases, with 10 bases between them. This CDR3 has 13 amino acids. The CDR3 protein is CASSPSQDYGYTF. CDR3 bases: TGTGCCAGCAGTCCGAGTCAAGACTATGGCTACACCTTC.

This clone was seen a single time. The chain has TRBV5-1 and TRBJ1-4, with 7 nucleotides matching TRBD1. The CDR3 is made up of 13 amino acids. Germline values: CDR1 SGHRS, CDR2 YFSETQ. The V gene end was trimmed by 3 bases and the J gene end by 8 bases; junction bases not matched to a gene: 4. The CDR3 protein is CASSSGTEEKLFF. In nucleotides, the CDR3 is TGCGCCAGCAGCTCAGGGACAGAAGAAAAACTGTTTTTT.

This clone was found once. V gene TRBV27 combines with J gene TRBJ1-3; D possibly corresponds to TRBD1 (6 bases). Deletions cut 2 bases from V and 1 base from J, with 12 bases between. The CDR3 consists of 16 residues. The germline gives CDR1 MNHEY, CDR2 SMNVEV (reference sequence). The CDR3 reads CASSLRGGASGNTIYF. CDR3 DNA: TGTGCCAGCAGTTTAAGGGGGGGGGCTTCTGGAAACACCATATATTTT.

The gene calls are TRBV27 and TRBJ2-7, with D possibly matching TRBD1 (6 bases). Per germline, CDR1 MNHEY and CDR2 SMNVEV (reference sequence). The V end lost 8 bases, the J end lost 1 base, and 18 bases lay between the germline ends. CDR3 length equals 15 residues. CDR3 amino acids: CASGLTRDMSYEQYF. The CDR3 DNA reads as TGTGCCAGCGGCCTCACCCGGGACATGTCCTACGAGCAGTACTTC.

This clone is large in the sample. The genes are TRBV7-6 and TRBJ2-7; 7 bases line up with TRBD2. CDR1 is SGHVS, CDR2 FNYEAQ, per germline. The trim removed 4 bases at V and 5 bases at J, leaving 2 bases unmatched. The CDR3 spans 12 residues. CDR3 nucleotides: TGTGCCAGCAGCTCCCTAGCGGACGAGCAGTACTTC. Protein product: CASSSLADEQYF.

This rearrangement joins TRBV6-5 to TRBJ1-5; 7 nucleotides line up with TRBD1. V lost 6 bases, J lost 1 base, and 3 bases stayed unmatched. This CDR3 comprises 14 residues. The germline V gene encodes CDR1 MNHEY and CDR2 SVGAGI. CDR3 nucleotide sequence: TGTGCCAGCAGCATGACAGGGAGCAATCAGCCCCAGCATTTT. Its translation is CASSMTGSNQPQHF.

The rearrangement uses TRBV3-1 (or the pseudogene TRBV3-2) and TRBJ2-1; 13 bases are shared with TRBD2. V dropped 5 bases and J dropped 9; count of bases not matched to a gene: 7. CDR1 LGHDT and CDR2 YNNKEL come from the germline V gene (reference sequence). The CDR3 has 15 amino acids. DNA for the CDR3: TGTGCCAGCAGCTCCGGGACTAGCGGGGTTGTTGAGCAGTTCTTC. Protein product: CASSSGTSGVVEQFF.

This clone was recorded a few times. The chain joins TRBV18 to TRBJ2-1; D is perhaps TRBD1 (6 bases). There are 14 residues in the CDR3. V was clipped by 4 bases and J by 4 bases, with 11 bases between them. The germline V gene encodes CDR1 KGHSH and CDR2 LQKENI. The CDR3 here is CASSRDTDYNEQFF. The CDR3 DNA sequence: TGTGCCAGCTCACGGGACACCGATTACAATGAGCAGTTCTTC.

This chain uses TRBV6-6 with TRBJ1-5, with a tentative D call TRBD1 (5 bases). V was shortened by 4 bases and J by 9 bases, with 19 bases between the two germline ends. This CDR3 region has 15 residues. The germline V gene encodes CDR1 MNHNY and CDR2 SVGAGI (reference sequence). CDR3 sequence (DNA): TGTGCCAGCAGTTCCAAGGGGCCCCTTGACTTGCCCCAGCATTTT. Encoded protein: CASSSKGPLDLPQHF.

In its sample, this clone was seen once. This rearrangement joins TRBV7-9 to TRBJ2-2, with a possible D match to TRBD2 (5 bases). The germline V gene has CDR1 SEHNR and CDR2 FQNEAQ (reference sequence). CDR3 length equals 14 residues. V gave up 4 bases and J gave up 4 bases, with 10 bases separating them. CDR3 sequence reads: CASSSSGSTGELFF. Here the CDR3 DNA reads TGTGCCAGCAGCTCCAGCGGAAGCACCGGGGAGCTGTTTTTT.

V gene TRBV27 combines with J gene TRBJ2-3; the D gene is possibly TRBD2 (6 bases). The germline V and J ends were trimmed by 4 bases and 1 base, with 15 bases remaining between them. The CDR3 is 16 amino acids. CDR1 and CDR2 from the germline V gene are MNHEY and SMNVEV (reference sequence). In DNA, the CDR3 is TGTGCCAGCAGTTCCTCCCCGGGAGCTGGCACAGATACGCAGTATTTT. Translation: CASSSSPGAGTDTQYF.

The table lists this clone with a few counts. The chain combines TRBV27 with TRBJ2-7, with D perhaps matching TRBD2 (6 bases). The CDR3 runs 14 residues. Trimming took off 7 bases at V and 3 bases at J, with 16 bases between the two ends. CDR1 is MNHEY and CDR2 is SMNVEV in the germline V gene (reference sequence). The CDR3: CASKWTGGFYEQYF. The CDR3 nucleotides are TGTGCCAGCAAGTGGACCGGAGGGTTCTACGAGCAGTACTTC.

The chain uses TRBV6-5 and TRBJ2-3, with 12 positions matching TRBD2. V shed 4 bases, J shed 1 base, and the junction held 3 bases outside the gene matches. CDR3 length: 16 amino acids. Germline loops: CDR1 MNHEY, CDR2 SVGAGI. The CDR3 sequence: CASSSRLAGGTDTQYF. The DNA of the CDR3 is TGTGCCAGCAGTTCTCGACTAGCGGGAGGCACAGATACGCAGTATTTT.

The chain couples TRBV7-9 to TRBJ1-5; possibly TRBD1 for D (6 bases). Trimming took 1 base from V and 4 from J, leaving 14 bases between them. The germline V gene has CDR1 SEHNR and CDR2 FQNEAQ (reference sequence). The CDR3 loop spans 16 amino acids. The CDR3 loop is CASSLGGRGSNQPQHF. The CDR3 nucleotides are TGTGCCAGCAGCTTAGGAGGCAGGGGATCAAATCAGCCCCAGCATTTT.

The chain has TRBV15 and TRBJ1-4; the D is unclear. The V gene lost 1 base and the J gene lost 4 bases, with 10 bases spanning the gap. This CDR3 region has 15 residues. Per the germline V gene, CDR1 is LNHNV and CDR2 is YYDKDF (reference sequence). CDR3 sequence: CATSRVSQINEKLFF. As DNA, the CDR3 is TGTGCCACCAGCAGAGTTTCACAGATTAATGAAAAACTGTTTTTT.

The chain combines TRBV4-1 with TRBJ2-1, with 12 bases identical to TRBD2. J gave up 5 bases and V 2 bases, and 10 bases lay outside the gene matches. This CDR3 comprises 18 residues. Germline CDR1 MGHRA, CDR2 YSYEKL. Written as DNA, the CDR3 is TGCGCCAGCAGCCAATACCAACTAGCGGGAGGACCACACAATGAGCAGTTCTTC. This encodes CASSQYQLAGGPHNEQFF.

The gene calls are TRBV11-2 and TRBJ2-5; TRBD2 aligns across 8 bases. The CDR3 contains 14 residues. Germline V lookup: CDR1 SGHAT, CDR2 FQNNGV. The V and J ends lost 4 bases and 5 bases, in that order; junction bases with no gene match: 6. This chain's CDR3 is CASSSRLASETQYF. The CDR3 nucleotides read TGTGCCAGCAGCTCAAGACTAGCGTCGGAGACCCAGTACTTC.

The chain links TRBV5-1 to TRBJ1-2, with 7 positions matching TRBD1. Germline CDR1 is SGHRS and CDR2 is YFSETQ. The CDR3 loop spans 14 amino acids. V lost 0 bases, J lost 7 bases, and 6 bases stayed unmatched. The CDR3 is CASSLVPGQIGYTF. The CDR3, as DNA: TGCGCCAGCAGCTTGGTTCCGGGACAGATTGGCTACACCTTC.

This clone was observed a few times. This sequence joins TRBV18 and TRBJ2-1; 10 positions agree with TRBD2. Germline V CDR1 and CDR2: KGHSH, LQKENI. V gave up 2 bases and J gave up 4 bases; unmatched junction bases: 2. CDR3 length: 15 residues. In DNA form, the CDR3 reads TGTGCCAGCTCACCAGTAGCGGGGGGATACAATGAGCAGTTCTTC. This encodes CASSPVAGGYNEQFF.

The J gene is TRBJ2-7, the V gene TRBV11-2, with 8 bases fitting TRBD1. Germline values: CDR1 SGHAT, CDR2 FQNNGV. The CDR3 runs 14 residues. The V and J ends lost 4 bases and 7 bases, in that order; junction bases with no gene match: 9. The CDR3 DNA reads as TGTGCCAGCAGCTCGACCAGGGGGCGAGGTGAGCAGTACTTC. As protein: CASSSTRGRGEQYF.

This chain links TRBV6-2 or TRBV6-3 with TRBJ2-6; TRBD1 might be the D (6 bases). Germline values: CDR1 MNHEY, CDR2 SVGEGT. The CDR3 totals 16 residues. V dropped 1 base and J dropped 2 bases, with 9 bases sitting between them. The chain's CDR3 is CASSYFRGPGANVLTF. CDR3 DNA sequence: TGTGCCAGCAGTTACTTCAGGGGACCTGGGGCCAACGTCCTGACTTTC.

This sequence joins TRBV7-2 and TRBJ1-2; 8 nucleotides agree with TRBD1. CDR1 is SGHTA and CDR2 is FQGNSA in the germline V gene. The V gene end was trimmed by 5 bases and the J gene end by 2 bases; junction bases not matched to a gene: 4. This CDR3 contains 14 residues. CDR3 region: CASSRWDRNYGYTF. The CDR3 bases are TGTGCCAGCAGCAGATGGGACAGGAACTATGGCTACACCTTC.

J is TRBJ1-2 and V is TRBV30; no reliable D call. Germline CDR1 GTSNPN, CDR2 SVGIG (reference sequence). Trimming cost V 0 bases and J 8 bases, with 22 bases left between them. The CDR3 has 16 residues. CDR3 amino acids: CAWSVGHSGGPRGYTF. For the CDR3, the DNA is TGTGCCTGGAGTGTTGGCCATTCGGGTGGTCCTAGAGGCTACACCTTC.

The chain is built from TRBV12-3 or TRBV12-4 and TRBJ1-1; TRBD1 agrees at 7 bases. The ends lost 3 bases at V and 7 bases at J; junction bases unmatched: 5. The CDR3 sequence is 13 residues long. CDR3 bases: TGTGCCAGCAGTTTTAGTCAGGGGGTTGAAGCTTTCTTT. Its translation is CASSFSQGVEAFF.

The V call is TRBV28, the J call TRBJ2-1, with 10 bases identical to TRBD1. From germline, CDR1 is MDHEN and CDR2 SYDVKM. The CDR3 loop spans 15 amino acids. Trimming at V came to 4 bases and at J to 9 bases, leaving 9 bases not matched to a gene. This chain's CDR3 is CASSSPGQGNREQFF. The CDR3, as DNA: TGTGCCAGCAGTTCCCCGGGACAGGGGAATCGTGAGCAGTTCTTC.

The chain is built from TRBV5-1 and TRBJ2-3; a possible D gene is TRBD2 (6 bases). The CDR3 runs 14 residues. The V and J ends lost 5 bases and 6 bases respectively, with 16 bases between them. The germline CDR1 and CDR2 sequences are SGHRS and YFSETQ. This chain's CDR3 is CASRSGLLRDTQYF. The CDR3 nucleotides read TGCGCCAGCAGGTCGGGACTTTTGAGGGATACGCAGTATTTT.

J is TRBJ2-5 and V is TRBV29-1, with TRBD1 as a possible D gene (5 bases). This CDR3 is built from 13 residues. Germline V gene sequence: CDR1 SQVTM, CDR2 ANQGSEA. The V gene lost 4 bases and the J gene lost 7 bases, with 16 bases spanning the gap. DNA of the CDR3: TGCAGCGTTGCCCCTGACGGGCAGGGGACCCAGTACTTC. Translating it yields CSVAPDGQGTQYF.